This T cell receptor (beta chain) was captured by sequencing in a study of control samples from healthy donors and cancer patients. The table came from immunoSEQ multiplex PCR; TCRdb's copy has only in-frame clones and leaves some out. The table includes tens of thousands of clones, roughly 93% detected once. Source material: PBMCs. The source is a man aged 50-60 years with lung cancer.

The CDR3 reads CASSETENSPLHF. The CDR3, as DNA: TGTGCCAGCAGTGAAACAGAGAATTCACCCCTCCACTTT. This sequence joins TRBV6-4 and TRBJ1-6; D is unclear. Germline values: CDR1 MRHNA, CDR2 SNTAGT. The V gene lost 3 bases and the J gene lost 7 bases, with 7 bases spanning the gap. This CDR3 spans 13 amino acids.